The present entry profiles one TCR beta chain with its context. Produced via immunoSEQ multiplex PCR; TCRdb's table is partial and in-frame only. The sample contains tens of thousands of clones, about nine tenths of which appear only once. The sample's time point: cycle 4 day 1 (C4D1), after 6 weeks of nivolumab. The patients all showed relapse after autologous stem cell transplantation, while their brentuximab vedotin exposure varied. These data belong to a study of PD-1 blockade in classical Hodgkin lymphoma. The receptor's source is a human donor with classical Hodgkin lymphoma. This specimen consisted of peripheral blood mononuclear cells (PBMCs), obtained before the fourth cycle of nivolumab.

This CDR3 is CASSDLTDTQYF. In nucleotides, the CDR3 is TGTGCCAGCAGTGACCTCACAGATACGCAGTATTTT. The gene calls are TRBV6-6 and TRBJ2-3; D not certain. V was pared by 5 bases and J by 2 bases, with 5 bases between. The CDR3 is 12 amino acids. Germline V CDR1 and CDR2: MNHNY, SVGAGI (reference sequence).